This T cell receptor beta chain was recorded in a study of long-term antiretroviral therapy in people with HIV. V lost 5 bases and J lost 2, with 16 bases in between. Germline V lookup: CDR1 MNHEY, CDR2 SVGAGI. The CDR3 runs 15 residues. Whole-study results and caveats: Repertoire dominance by clones expanded before ART was seen at all time points.

Turning to this clone: Its cognate antigen is unknown.

Investigators performed immunoSEQ version v3.0 at survey level. This table comes from immunoSEQ multiplex PCR, and its TCRdb copy is limited to in-frame clones, with some not included. This table has just over 35,000 clones, over 75% appearing once. The clonotype was recovered from a man between 18 and 35 years old with HIV. This sequence joins TRBV6-5 and TRBJ2-7; TRBD1 might be the D (6 bases). This specimen was unsorted PBMCs, taken 0.6 years after starting antiretroviral therapy. DNA for the CDR3: TGTGCCAGCAGTAGCCCCCCCAGGGGCACCTACGAGCAGTACTTC. This sequence encodes CASSSPPRGTYEQYF.